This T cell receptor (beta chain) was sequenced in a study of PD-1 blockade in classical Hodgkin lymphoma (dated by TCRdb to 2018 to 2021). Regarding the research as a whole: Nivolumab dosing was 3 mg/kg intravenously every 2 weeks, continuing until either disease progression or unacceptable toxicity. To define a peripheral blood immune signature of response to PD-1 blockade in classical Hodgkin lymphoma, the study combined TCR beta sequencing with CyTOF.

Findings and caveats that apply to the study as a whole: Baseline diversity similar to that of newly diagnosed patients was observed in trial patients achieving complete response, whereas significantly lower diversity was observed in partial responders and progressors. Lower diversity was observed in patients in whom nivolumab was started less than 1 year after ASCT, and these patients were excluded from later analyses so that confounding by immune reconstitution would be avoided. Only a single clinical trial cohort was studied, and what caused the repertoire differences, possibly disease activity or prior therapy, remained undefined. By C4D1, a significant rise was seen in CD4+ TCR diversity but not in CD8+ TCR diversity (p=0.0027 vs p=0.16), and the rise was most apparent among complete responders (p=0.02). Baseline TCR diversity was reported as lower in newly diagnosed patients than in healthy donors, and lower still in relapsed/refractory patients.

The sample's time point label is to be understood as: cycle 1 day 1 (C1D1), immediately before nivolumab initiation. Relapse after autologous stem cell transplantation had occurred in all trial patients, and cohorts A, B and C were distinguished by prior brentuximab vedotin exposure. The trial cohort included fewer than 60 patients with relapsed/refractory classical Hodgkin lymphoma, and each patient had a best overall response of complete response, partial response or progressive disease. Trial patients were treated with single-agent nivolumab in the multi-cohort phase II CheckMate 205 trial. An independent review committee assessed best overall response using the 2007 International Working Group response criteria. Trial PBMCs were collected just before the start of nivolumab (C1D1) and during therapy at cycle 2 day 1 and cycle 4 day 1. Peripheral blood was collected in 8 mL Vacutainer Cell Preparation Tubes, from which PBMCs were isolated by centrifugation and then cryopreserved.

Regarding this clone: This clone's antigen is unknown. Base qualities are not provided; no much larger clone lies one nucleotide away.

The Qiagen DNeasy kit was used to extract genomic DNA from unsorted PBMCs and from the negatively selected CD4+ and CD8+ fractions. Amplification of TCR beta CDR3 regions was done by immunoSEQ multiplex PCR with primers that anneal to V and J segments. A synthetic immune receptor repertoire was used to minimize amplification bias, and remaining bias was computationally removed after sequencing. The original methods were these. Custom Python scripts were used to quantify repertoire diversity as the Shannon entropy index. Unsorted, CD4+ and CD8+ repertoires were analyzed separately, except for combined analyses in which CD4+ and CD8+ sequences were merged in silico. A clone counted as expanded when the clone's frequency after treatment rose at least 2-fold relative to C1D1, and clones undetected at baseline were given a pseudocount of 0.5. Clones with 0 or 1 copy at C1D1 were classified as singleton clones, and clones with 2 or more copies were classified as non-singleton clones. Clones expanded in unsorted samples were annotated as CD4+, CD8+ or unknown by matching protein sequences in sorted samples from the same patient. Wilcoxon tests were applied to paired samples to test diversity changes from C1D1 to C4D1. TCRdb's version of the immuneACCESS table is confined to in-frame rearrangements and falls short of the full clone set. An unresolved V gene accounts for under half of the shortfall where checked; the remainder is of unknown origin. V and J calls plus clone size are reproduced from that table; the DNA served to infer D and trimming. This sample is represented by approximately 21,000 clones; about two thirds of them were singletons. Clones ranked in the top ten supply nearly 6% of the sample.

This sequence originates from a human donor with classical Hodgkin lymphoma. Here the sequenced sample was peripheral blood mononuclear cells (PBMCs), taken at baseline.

In nucleotides, the sequence is TGTGCCATCAGTGTAGGACAGGGAGGGGACGGTGAGCAGTTCTTC. Its protein is CAISVGQGGDGEQFF. The chain was built from TRBV10-3 and TRBJ2-1; the best D guess is TRBD1, with 8 bases matching. CDR3 length: 15 amino acids, cysteine to phenylalanine. Only the CDR3 portion is preserved as DNA: 45 bases, with reading frame beginning at the first base. The junction carries 19 bases between V and J, which are trimmed by 4 bases and 9 bases respectively. CDR1 and CDR2 (ENHRY, SYGVKD) derive from the germline V gene.